This TCR beta chain was sequenced in a study of cytomegalovirus exposure and HLA in healthy donors. Primers included in the PCR were 60 Vbeta and 13 Jbeta primers. Method: immunoSEQ multiplex PCR; TCRdb's copy keeps in-frame clones and lacks some. The table includes some 130,000 clones, around 81% detected once. The receptor was isolated from a man aged 18-30 years in good health and CMV-seronegative. The sequencing input was PBMCs.

CDR3 region: CASSLMTGGAYGYTF. CDR3 DNA: TGTGCCAGCAGCTTAATGACAGGGGGCGCCTATGGCTACACCTTC. V and J are TRBV7-9 and TRBJ1-2; TRBD1 matches at 10 bases. CDR1 and CDR2 from the germline V gene are SEHNR and FQNEAQ (reference sequence). The CDR3 totals 15 residues. V lost 2 bases and J lost 4; bases outside the gene matches: 4.